A single T cell receptor beta chain is shown here with its context. What it binds is unknown. The data were taken from a study of vaccination and CD4 T cells after COVID-19. Study information: Samples after vaccination came a median 72 days past dose two, ranging 14 to 241. Study-wide points: Convalescent patients had a median roughly 84% of post-vaccine SARS-CoV-2-reactive clones that were detected only after vaccination, not before it.

An Oncomine TCR Beta short-read assay was used to sequence the DNA from cultured CD4+ T cells. TCRdb independently ran MiXCR on the PCR reads; one entry per CDR3 protein. The sample carries a few thousand distinct CDR3 sequences, less than 45% recorded once. The CDR3 has 14 residues. Between the trimmed V and J ends, which lost 3 bases and 7 bases, there was a span of 13 bases. CDR1 and CDR2 (germline): DFQATT, SNEGSKA (reference sequence). The treatment was: roughly 10-day PBMC culture with coronavirus spike peptide pools or control peptides (ViraFEST assay). The sample consisted of CD4+ T cells from blood, cultured in vitro. The chain recombines TRBV20-1 with TRBJ1-6; no firm D call. The TCR originated in a human donor who had recovered from COVID-19. The CDR3 sequence is CSARLLAANSPLHF. CDR3 DNA: TGCAGTGCTAGGCTATTGGCCGCAAATTCACCCCTCCACTTT.